This T cell receptor (beta chain) emerged from a study of OX40 agonist ivuxolimab in advanced cancers. Concerning the study at large: Ivuxolimab was a fully human IgG2 agonistic monoclonal antibody targeting the costimulatory receptor OX40 (CD134). Intravenous ivuxolimab was administered to patients every 2 weeks at six dose levels: 0.01, 0.1, 0.3, 1.5, 3 and 10 mg/kg. Of the approximately 50 dose-escalation patients, hepatocellular carcinoma was present in around 20, melanoma in approximately 15, renal cell carcinoma in 9 and head and neck cancer in 9. A male proportion of roughly 80% and a mean age of roughly 55 years, ranging from about 23 to 79, were recorded for the dose-escalation cohort. Prior anti-PD-1, anti-PD-L1 or anti-CTLA-4 therapy was permitted, and about two fifths of dose-escalation patients had received checkpoint inhibitors. Partial responses occurred in three dose-escalation patients, of whom one had hepatocellular carcinoma and two had cutaneous melanoma. Peripheral TCRbeta sequencing was intended to test whether TCR sequence diversity was altered and clonal T-cell expansion was caused by ivuxolimab. The paper covers the monotherapy dose-escalation part of the phase I ivuxolimab trial, which included N of about 56 patients.

Concerning this clone: Its antigen is still unknown. No clone much larger than this one lies a single base away; base qualities are absent.

Genomic DNA was isolated from the sorted cells so that the TCRbeta CDR3 region could be sequenced. The immunoSEQ Assay was used for sequencing of TCRbeta CDR3 regions. TCRdb retrieved this table from immuneACCESS and kept in-frame rearrangements only. Not all clones are present; in checked studies, unresolved V genes account for under half, and no reason is known for the remainder. Across this sample there are about 63,000 clones, with 91% seen only once. Over 3.5% of the sample lies in the top ten. Including cysteine and phenylalanine, the CDR3 has 15 amino acids. The DNA shown is the 45-base CDR3, in frame from base 1. CDR1 and CDR2 (MNHEY, SVGAGI) derive from the germline V gene. Deletion took 0 bases off V and 0 bases off J, with a span of 3 bases between the germline ends. The trial excluded patients who had a history of autoimmune disease or who were on systemic immunosuppression. In every dose cohort, peripheral blood was drawn for TCR sequencing at baseline, cycle 4 day 1, and cycle 7 day 1. The samples were drawn from a first-in-human, open-label, multicenter phase I dose-escalation trial of ivuxolimab. The trial enrolled adults with locally advanced or metastatic head and neck squamous cell, hepatocellular, melanoma or renal cell carcinoma. Before TCR sequencing, CD4+ T cells and CD8+ T cells from peripheral blood were sorted into separate populations.

General conclusions and limits of the study: Clonal expansion of both CD4+ and CD8+ blood T cells was observed from baseline to week 6 at doses 0.1 to 3.0 mg/kg. Which antigens the clonally expanded peripheral T cells were specific for was not determined. After ivuxolimab, more expanded clones were found on average in CD8+ T cells than in CD4+ T cells. In the 0.1-3.0 mg/kg groups, partial responders were among the patients with the lowest normalized peripheral clonal expansion, particularly in CD8+ T cells. Low levels of normalized T-cell clonal expansion were also seen in some nonresponding patients.

Sequences were derived from CD4+ or CD8+ T cells sorted from blood, sampled in a trial of the OX40 agonist ivuxolimab. The chain employs TRBV6-5 and TRBJ1-6, with the D gene too uncertain to name. The sequence was collected from an adult with an advanced solid tumor such as melanoma, head and neck, liver or kidney cancer. The nucleotide sequence reads as follows: TGTGCCAGCAGTTACTCGAGCTCCTATAATTCACCCCTCCACTTT. This gives the protein CASSYSSSYNSPLHF.